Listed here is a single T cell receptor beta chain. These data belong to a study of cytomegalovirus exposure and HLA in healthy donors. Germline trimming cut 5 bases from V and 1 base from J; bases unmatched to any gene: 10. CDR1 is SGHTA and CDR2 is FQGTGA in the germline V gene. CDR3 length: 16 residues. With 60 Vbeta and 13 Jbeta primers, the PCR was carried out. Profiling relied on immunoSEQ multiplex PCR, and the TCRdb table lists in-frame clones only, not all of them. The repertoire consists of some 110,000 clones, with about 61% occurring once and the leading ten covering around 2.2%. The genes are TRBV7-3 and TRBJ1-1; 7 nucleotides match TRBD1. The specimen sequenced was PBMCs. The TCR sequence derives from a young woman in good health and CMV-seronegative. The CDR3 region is CASSPRVTGANTEAFF. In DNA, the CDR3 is TGTGCCAGCAGCCCCCGCGTCACAGGGGCGAACACTGAAGCTTTCTTT. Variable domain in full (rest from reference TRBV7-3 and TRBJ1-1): GAGVSQTPSNKVTEKGKYVELRCDPISGHTALYWYRQSLGQGPEFLIYFQGTGAADDSGLPNDRFFAVRPEGSVSTLKIQRTERGDSAVYLCASSPRVTGANTEAFFGQGTRLTVV.